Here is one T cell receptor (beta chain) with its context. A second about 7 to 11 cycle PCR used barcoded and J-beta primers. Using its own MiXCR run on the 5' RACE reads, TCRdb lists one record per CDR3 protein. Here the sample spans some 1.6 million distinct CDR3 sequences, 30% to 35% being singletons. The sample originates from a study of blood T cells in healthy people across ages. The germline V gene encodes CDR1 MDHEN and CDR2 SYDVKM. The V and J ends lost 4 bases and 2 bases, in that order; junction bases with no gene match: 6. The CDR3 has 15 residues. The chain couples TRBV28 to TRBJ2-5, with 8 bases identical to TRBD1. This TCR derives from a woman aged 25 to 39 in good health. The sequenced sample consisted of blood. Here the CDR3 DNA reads TGTGCCAGCAGTTGGAGGGACAGGCCACAAGAGACCCAGTACTTC. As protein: CASSWRDRPQETQYF.